The 23 T cell receptor beta chains below were found in one sample sequenced in a study of shared clonotypes between healthy human individuals. Libraries were prepared by immunoSEQ multiplex PCR; TCRdb keeps only in-frame clonotypes and omits some of them. Here the sample spans approximately 640,000 clones, 90% being singletons. Sequenced material: memory CD8+ T cells from PBMCs. The subset: CD45RO+ cells pooled with CCR7-negative TemRA cells. All receptors come from a man younger than 30 in good health. Some clones in this sample may be carry-over from other donors' samples.

The chain links TRBV4-2 to TRBJ1-2; D might be TRBD1 (5 bases). Trimming pared 4 bases from V and 4 bases from J, leaving 19 bases between. The CDR3 extends over 16 amino acids. The germline gives CDR1 LGHNA, CDR2 YNFKEQ. The CDR3 is CASSLNLEGIPYGYTF. The CDR3 nucleotides read TGTGCCAGCAGCCTTAACTTGGAGGGGATCCCCTATGGCTACACCTTC.

V gene TRBV4-3 combines with J gene TRBJ2-1; TRBD2 aligns across 10 bases. Germline trimming cut 4 bases from V and 8 bases from J; bases unmatched to any gene: 11. The germline V gene has CDR1 LGHNA and CDR2 YSLEER. The CDR3 is 16 amino acids. The DNA of the CDR3 is TGCGCCAGCAGCCTTTCAGGGCTAGCGGGAGCCGATGAGCAGTTCTTC. Protein sequence: CASSLSGLAGADEQFF.

This chain connects TRBV30 to TRBJ1-1; perhaps TRBD1 as D (6 bases). There are 14 residues in the CDR3. Germline values: CDR1 GTSNPN, CDR2 SVGIG (reference sequence). V was trimmed by 4 bases and J by 1 base, leaving 13 bases between them. CDR3 nucleotides: TGTGCCTGGATCAGGGGAGGCGCGAACACTGAAGCTTTCTTT. Amino acid sequence: CAWIRGGANTEAFF.

The CDR3 region has the DNA TGTGCCAGCAGCCCTGGGGGGGTTTACCAGCCCCAGCATTTT. Its translation is CASSPGGVYQPQHF. The rearrangement joins TRBV9 to TRBJ1-5, with D tentatively TRBD1 (5 bases). V was cut by 4 bases and J by 7 bases, with 15 bases left in between. CDR1 and CDR2 from the germline V gene are SGDLS and YYNGEE. The length of the CDR3 is 14 residues. Drawing the rest from reference TRBV9 and TRBJ1-5, the complete variable domain is DSGVTQTPKHLITATGQRVTLRCSPRSGDLSVYWYQQSLDQGLQFLIQYYNGEERAKGNILERFSAQQFPDLHSELNLSSLELGDSALYFCASSPGGVYQPQHFGDGTRLSIL.

This chain uses TRBV6-1 with TRBJ1-5; D ambiguous. This CDR3 region has 17 residues. CDR1 and CDR2 from the germline V gene are MNHNS and SASEGT. V was pared by 2 bases and J by 4 bases, with 18 bases between. CDR3 bases: TGTGCCAGCAGTGAACGGGTATTCGGTGGAGAAAATCAGCCCCAGCATTTT. It is translated as CASSERVFGGENQPQHF.

This clone was detected a few times. J is TRBJ2-2 and V is TRBV7-9; D is perhaps TRBD1 or TRBD2 (5 bases each). The CDR3 loop spans 16 amino acids. V lost 4 bases and J 6 bases, leaving 18 bases between the germline ends. CDR1 SEHNR and CDR2 FQNEAQ come from the germline V gene (reference sequence). CDR3 residues: CASSSHRDRRAGELFF. CDR3 nucleotide sequence: TGTGCCAGCAGCTCACACCGGGACCGTCGTGCCGGGGAGCTGTTTTTT.

This chain joins TRBV28 and TRBJ1-2; D might be TRBD1 (5 bases). From germline, CDR1 is MDHEN and CDR2 SYDVKM. The CDR3 totals 15 residues. V lost 4 bases and J lost 3, with 15 bases in between. CDR3 sequence reads: CASSSARGFDYGYTF. In DNA, the CDR3 is TGTGCCAGCAGTTCCGCACGGGGGTTTGACTATGGCTACACCTTC.

V and J are TRBV2 and TRBJ2-1, with a tentative D call TRBD2 (5 bases). Trimming pared 0 bases from V and 1 base from J, leaving 10 bases between. The CDR3 loop spans 16 amino acids. Germline V CDR1 and CDR2: SNHLY, FYNNEI. CDR3 sequence: CASSEADWSSYNEQFF. The CDR3 DNA is TGTGCCAGCAGTGAAGCGGACTGGTCATCCTACAATGAGCAGTTCTTC.

J is TRBJ2-2 and V is TRBV27; TRBD1 matches at 9 bases. Germline trimming cut 6 bases from V and 4 bases from J; bases unmatched to any gene: 6. The CDR3 totals 15 residues. Germline loops: CDR1 MNHEY, CDR2 SMNVEV (reference sequence). DNA of the CDR3: TGTGCCAGCAGCACCGGGACAGGGCTCACCGGGGAGCTGTTTTTT. Encoded protein: CASSTGTGLTGELFF.

The J gene is TRBJ2-2, the V gene TRBV7-9, with D tentatively TRBD1 (6 bases). V lost 3 bases and J 8 bases, leaving 7 bases between the germline ends. This CDR3 spans 12 amino acids. Per the germline V gene, CDR1 is SEHNR and CDR2 is FQNEAQ (reference sequence). CDR3 region: CASSFGQGELFF. The CDR3 coding sequence is TGTGCCAGCAGCTTCGGACAGGGGGAGCTGTTTTTT.

The chain has TRBV19 and TRBJ1-5, with TRBD1 matching over 9 bases. The CDR3 is made up of 15 amino acids. V lost 6 bases to trimming and J lost 5 bases; unmatched junction nucleotides: 8. Germline loops: CDR1 LNHDA, CDR2 SQIVND (reference sequence). Here the CDR3 reads CASSRDREGDQPQHF. CDR3 DNA: TGTGCCAGTAGCCGGGACAGGGAGGGGGATCAGCCCCAGCATTTT.

This clone was counted once. The chain has TRBV27 and TRBJ1-1, with 9 bases matching TRBD1. Losses at the gene ends were 5 bases for V and 5 bases for J; bases not matched to a gene: 9. Germline assignment: CDR1 MNHEY and CDR2 SMNVEV (reference sequence). CDR3 size: 15 residues. CDR3 region: CASSPMTGGPTEAFF. DNA of the CDR3: TGTGCCAGCAGTCCAATGACAGGGGGGCCAACTGAAGCTTTCTTT.

The rearrangement links TRBV27 to TRBJ1-1; perhaps TRBD1 as D (6 bases). V lost 6 bases and J lost 6, with 17 bases in between. Germline lookup yields CDR1 MNHEY and CDR2 SMNVEV (reference sequence). CDR3 length equals 14 residues. The CDR3 coding sequence is TGTGCCAGCAGATGGACAGCATCGGCACCTGAAGCTTTCTTT. Translating gives CASRWTASAPEAFF.

The chain is built from TRBV7-9 and TRBJ1-1, with D tentatively TRBD1 (6 bases). Trimming shortened V by 6 bases and J by 5 bases, and 13 bases separated the two germline ends. From germline, CDR1 is SEHNR and CDR2 FQNEAQ (reference sequence). The length of the CDR3 is 13 residues. As DNA, the CDR3 is TGTGCCAGCAGTACAGGGAGGGGGACTGAAGCTTTCTTT. Encoded protein: CASSTGRGTEAFF.

This chain uses TRBV2 with TRBJ2-3; 12 positions match TRBD2. Germline CDR1 is SNHLY and CDR2 is FYNNEI. This CDR3 contains 18 residues. Losses at the gene ends were 2 bases for V and 3 bases for J; bases not matched to a gene: 9. In DNA, the CDR3 is TGTGCCAGCAGTGAATCTAGCGGGAGGGCCTTGGAAACAGATACGCAGTATTTT. Its protein product is CASSESSGRALETDTQYF. The full variable domain, completed using reference TRBV2 and TRBJ2-3, is EPEVTQTPSHQVTQMGQEVILRCVPISNHLYFYWYRQILGQKVEFLVSFYNNEISEKSEIFDDQFSVERPDGSNFTLKIRSTKLEDSAMYFCASSESSGRALETDTQYFGPGTRLTVL.

This sequence joins TRBV7-9 and TRBJ2-1; D might be TRBD1 or TRBD2, each matching 5 bases. Germline V lookup: CDR1 SEHNR, CDR2 FQNEAQ (reference sequence). The CDR3 sequence is 18 residues long. Deletions cut 5 bases from V and 0 bases from J, with 20 bases between. This CDR3 is CASSPRGLGESSYNEQFF. The CDR3 nucleotides read TGTGCCAGCAGCCCTAGGGGCTTGGGAGAGAGCTCCTACAATGAGCAGTTCTTC.

This clone has just one count. The identical CDR3 is also encoded by other nucleotide sequences in the sample. The V gene is TRBV6-6, the J gene TRBJ2-1, with D possibly being TRBD1 (6 bases). This CDR3 is built from 14 residues. The V end was cut by 2 bases, the J end by 4 bases, with 9 bases between. Germline CDR1 and CDR2: MNHNY and SVGAGI (reference sequence). DNA for the CDR3: TGTGCCAGCAGTTACGGGACAACTTACAATGAGCAGTTCTTC. It translates to CASSYGTTYNEQFF.

The chain uses TRBV29-1 and TRBJ2-4; 9 bases line up with TRBD1. Trimming at V came to 7 bases and at J to 3 bases, leaving 13 bases not matched to a gene. The CDR3 spans 16 residues. Germline V gene sequence: CDR1 SQVTM, CDR2 ANQGSEA. CDR3 protein: CSAKGPQGALKNIQYF. For the CDR3, the DNA is TGCAGCGCAAAGGGACCACAGGGGGCCCTCAAAAACATTCAGTACTTC.

The table lists this clone with a count of one. The V gene is TRBV6-6, the J gene TRBJ1-2; D remains ambiguous. The CDR3 contains 13 residues. Germline CDR1 and CDR2: MNHNY and SVGAGI (reference sequence). Between the trimmed V and J ends, which lost 6 bases and 1 base, there was a span of 9 bases. CDR3 protein: CASSFLDNYGYTF. CDR3 sequence (DNA): TGTGCCAGCAGCTTTCTTGATAACTATGGCTACACCTTC.

This clone was seen just once. The sample has other DNA sequences that encode this CDR3 too. The genes are TRBV9 and TRBJ2-7; D is perhaps TRBD1 or TRBD2 (5 bases each). The CDR3 runs 14 residues. The ends were cut back, 0 bases at V and 5 bases at J, with 12 bases in the middle. Germline V gene sequence: CDR1 SGDLS, CDR2 YYNGEE. The CDR3 is CASSVGPGANEQYF. The CDR3 DNA follows: TGTGCCAGCAGCGTAGGCCCCGGGGCGAACGAGCAGTACTTC.

This clone was observed a few times. V usage is TRBV2 and J usage is TRBJ2-3; a weak D match, TRBD2 (6 bases). Trimming stripped 1 base from V and 2 bases from J, with 13 bases between. Germline assignment: CDR1 SNHLY and CDR2 FYNNEI. CDR3 length: 16 residues. This CDR3 is CASSEVGGTNTDTQYF. CDR3 nucleotide sequence: TGTGCCAGCAGTGAAGTGGGCGGGACCAACACAGATACGCAGTATTTT.

The chain recombines TRBV6-6 with TRBJ2-7; TRBD2 is a possible D gene (5 bases). Trimming cost V 5 bases and J 4 bases, with 12 bases left between them. The germline CDR1 and CDR2 sequences are MNHNY and SVGAGI (reference sequence). The CDR3 contains 13 residues. DNA for the CDR3: TGTGCCAGCAGTGAGACGGGGATTTACGAGCAGTACTTC. The encoded protein is CASSETGIYEQYF.

This chain joins TRBV7-3 and TRBJ2-1, with a weak D call TRBD2 (7 bases). V was trimmed by 2 bases and J by 5 bases, leaving 13 bases between them. The CDR3 contains 15 residues. CDR1 and CDR2 from the germline V gene are SGHTA and FQGTGA. The CDR3 sequence is CASSLLGGGDNEQFF. CDR3 DNA sequence: TGTGCCAGCAGCTTATTAGGGGGAGGGGACAATGAGCAGTTCTTC.